This T cell receptor (beta chain) was captured in a study of T cells in Graves' hyperthyroidism and ophthalmopathy. Study-level results: The model foresaw ophthalmopathy a median roughly 6 months prior to onset.

Points on this clonotype: Its antigen is still unknown.

With V trimmed by 2 bases and J by 9 bases, 7 bases remained unmatched. The CDR3 is made up of 14 amino acids. CDR1 and CDR2 from the germline V gene are SGHRS and YFSETQ. Researchers took RNA transcripts and amplified the TCR beta CDR3 regions from them. Carried out on the TCR CDR3, a first-round RT-PCR used the HTBI primer set. Each CDR3 protein gets one entry after TCRdb re-called the multiplex PCR reads with MiXCR. The sample carries 450,000 to 700,000 distinct CDR3 sequences, 46% recorded once. This clonotype was obtained from an adult woman with Graves' disease, either hyperthyroidism or ophthalmopathy (not recorded which). The chain has TRBV5-1 and TRBJ2-1; TRBD2 aligns across 8 bases. Specimen: peripheral blood or thyroid tissue (not recorded which). Here the CDR3 DNA reads TGCGCCAGCAGCTTAGCGGGAGAAGGGAGTGAGCAGTTCTTC. Its translation: CASSLAGEGSEQFF. Supplemented by reference TRBV5-1 and TRBJ2-1, the full variable domain reads KAGVTQTPRYLIKTRGQQVTLSCSPISGHRSVSWYQQTPGQGLQFLFEYFSETQRNKGNFPGRFSGRQFSNSRSEMNVSTLELGDSALYLCASSLAGEGSEQFFGPGTRLTVL.